A selection of T cell receptor beta chains follows, all from one sample in a study of T cell responses to AZD1222 COVID-19 vaccine. TCRdb's table, derived via immunoSEQ multiplex PCR, lists solely in-frame clones and lacks some. The sample has under 140,000 clones; about 90% are singletons. The source material was peripheral blood, sampled on day 0 of AZD1222 vaccination. Every receptor here comes from an adult in good health. CDR3s include the opening cysteine and the closing phenylalanine or tryptophan. Fields, in order: V gene, J gene, D gene, CDR3 DNA, CDR3 protein. The D gene is left open where the match is weak.

TRBV7-2	TRBJ1-3	TRBD1	TGTGCCAGCAGCTTTAGGCGACCGGGACAGGGAGGAAACACCATATATTTT	CASSFRRPGQGGNTIYF
TRBV5-6	TRBJ2-3	.	TGTGCCAGCAGCCCAAGTGGGGCGTTCACAGATACGCAGTATTTT	CASSPSGAFTDTQYF
TRBV7-2	TRBJ2-7	TRBD1	TGTGCCAGCAGCAAAGGGGACAGGAGGTACGAGCAGTACTTC	CASSKGDRRYEQYF
TRBV6-5	TRBJ1-5	.	TGTGCCAGCGGGGCTCCATCCAATGGGGCCCAGCCCCAGCATTTT	CASGAPSNGAQPQHF
TRBV5-1	TRBJ1-4	.	TGCGCCAGCAGCTTGTCGGGACCGCCGAATGAAAAACTGTTTTTT	CASSLSGPPNEKLFF
TRBV24-1	TRBJ1-1	TRBD1	TGTGCCACCAGTGGGAACAGGGGGGTCGACACTGAAGCTTTCTTT	CATSGNRGVDTEAFF
TRBV7-3	TRBJ2-1	TRBD2	TGTGCCAGCAGCTCGACCTCGGGGGGGCCGTTTCACAATGAGCAGTTCTTC	CASSSTSGGPFHNEQFF
TRBV4-3	TRBJ1-6	TRBD1	TGCGCCAGCAGCCAATCGTCAGGGACAGCTTATAATTCACCCCTCCACTTT	CASSQSSGTAYNSPLHF
TRBV2	TRBJ1-2	.	TGTGCCAGCAGTGAGAGGACTTATGGCTACACCTTC	CASSERTYGYTF
TRBV3-1/TRBV3-2	TRBJ1-1	TRBD1	TGTGCCAGCAGCCCTGGGACAGATACGAACACTGAAGCTTTCTTT	CASSPGTDTNTEAFF
TRBV19	TRBJ1-2	TRBD1	TGTGCCAGTAGTATTGAATCTTCCCCCGGGACAGGGATGGGCTACACCTTC	CASSIESSPGTGMGYTF
TRBV30	TRBJ1-1	TRBD1	TGTGCCTGGAGTCCCGGGGCAGGGGGAGAGACTTTCTTT	CAWSPGAGGETFF